The 21 T cell receptor beta chains presented below share a single source sample, sequenced in a study of cytomegalovirus exposure and HLA in healthy donors. Measured with immunoSEQ multiplex PCR; TCRdb has only the in-frame clones, and not every one. The sample carries some 90,000 clones, 70% to 90% recorded once. The sequencing input was PBMCs. The receptors originated from a woman aged 25-40 years in good health and CMV-seronegative.

The genes are TRBV6-6 and TRBJ2-1; D not resolved. This CDR3 is built from 13 residues. V was clipped by 0 bases and J by 7 bases, with 7 bases between them. Germline-derived CDR1 and CDR2 are MNHNY and SVGAGI (reference sequence). CDR3 sequence (DNA): TGTGCCAGCAGTTACTCGATTCGGAATGAGCAGTTCTTC. This sequence encodes CASSYSIRNEQFF.

This clone came up many times. This chain connects TRBV7-8 to TRBJ2-7; perhaps TRBD1 as D (5 bases). Trimming cost V 1 base and J 3 bases, with 13 bases left between them. Germline values: CDR1 SGHVS, CDR2 FQNEAQ. This CDR3 has 15 residues. CDR3 in amino acids: CASSLGRGFGYEQYF. Written as DNA, the CDR3 is TGTGCCAGCAGCTTAGGTAGGGGTTTCGGCTACGAGCAGTACTTC.

This sequence joins TRBV6-5 and TRBJ2-7; TRBD1 is a possible D gene (6 bases). V lost 5 bases and J 3 bases, leaving 17 bases between the germline ends. The germline V gene has CDR1 MNHEY and CDR2 SVGAGI. This CDR3 region has 15 residues. The CDR3 nucleotides read TGTGCCAGCAGTCGTAGGGGTGGGGACATCTACGAGCAGTACTTC. Translating gives CASSRRGGDIYEQYF.

The V gene is TRBV11-3, the J gene TRBJ2-5, with 7 bases matching TRBD2. Germline V gene lookup returns CDR1 SGHNT and CDR2 YENEEA. This CDR3 has 15 amino acids. V shed 4 bases and J 2 bases; nucleotides not matched to a gene: 7. Written as DNA, the CDR3 is TGTGCCAGCAGCTGGGGGGGGAATTCTCAAGAGACCCAGTACTTC. Protein: CASSWGGNSQETQYF.

The chain uses TRBV25-1 and TRBJ1-2; possible D gene TRBD1, 6 bases. In germline, CDR1 is MGHDK, CDR2 SYGVNS. Trimming left V 4 bases short and J 8 bases short, with 20 bases between. The CDR3 covers 15 residues. Written as DNA, the CDR3 is TGTGCCAGCAGTGTGGCGGACAGTAGAGGTCGGGGCTACACCTTC. Protein product: CASSVADSRGRGYTF.

V gene TRBV2 combines with J gene TRBJ2-7; 7 bases line up with TRBD1. V shed 5 bases, J shed 4 bases, and the junction held 8 bases outside the gene matches. Germline assignment: CDR1 SNHLY and CDR2 FYNNEI. This CDR3 has 14 residues. The DNA for the CDR3 is TGTGCCAGCAGTCCACAGGGGTTGGGATACGAGCAGTACTTC. The encoded protein is CASSPQGLGYEQYF.

V usage is TRBV4-1 and J usage is TRBJ2-1; perhaps TRBD1 as D (5 bases). The germline CDR1 and CDR2 sequences are MGHRA and YSYEKL. The CDR3 contains 14 residues. Between the trimmed V and J ends, which lost 5 bases and 14 bases, there was a span of 22 bases. In nucleotides, the CDR3 is TGCGCCAGCAGCTCCCCGACTTGGGGCCCAACGGAGTTCTTC. Translating gives CASSSPTWGPTEFF.

The chain joins TRBV11-1 to TRBJ2-7; D is unclear. Germline loops: CDR1 SGHAT, CDR2 FQDESV (reference sequence). This CDR3 region has 12 residues. Trimming left V 2 bases short and J 7 bases short, with 9 bases between. CDR3 sequence (DNA): TGTGCCAGCAGCTTATTGTCGAGTGAGCAGTACTTC. It codes for CASSLLSSEQYF.

V usage is TRBV15 and J usage is TRBJ2-1, with a tentative D call TRBD2 (6 bases). CDR1 and CDR2 from the germline V gene are LNHNV and YYDKDF (reference sequence). The CDR3 contains 13 residues. The V gene lost 3 bases and the J gene lost 9 bases, with 12 bases spanning the gap. The CDR3 loop reads CATSRGGIPEQFF. The DNA of the CDR3 is TGTGCCACCAGCAGGGGCGGGATACCTGAGCAGTTCTTC. The complete variable domain, with remaining parts taken from reference TRBV15 and TRBJ2-1, reads DAMVIQNPRYQVTQFGKPVTLSCSQTLNHNVMYWYQQKSSQAPKLLFHYYDKDFNNEADTPDNFQSRRPNTSFCFLDIRSPGLGDTAMYLCATSRGGIPEQFFGPGTRLTVL.

The chain joins TRBV19 to TRBJ1-3, with 7 bases matching TRBD1. Unmatched junction bases numbered 0, after V lost 1 base and J lost 0 bases. This CDR3 is built from 15 residues. Germline V gene lookup returns CDR1 LNHDA and CDR2 SQIVND (reference sequence). CDR3 in amino acids: CASSIGDSSGNTIYF. DNA of the CDR3: TGTGCCAGTAGTATAGGGGACAGCTCTGGAAACACCATATATTTT. The full variable domain, completed using reference TRBV19 and TRBJ1-3, is DGGITQSPKYLFRKEGQNVTLSCEQNLNHDAMYWYRQDPGQGLRLIYYSQIVNDFQKGDIAEGYSVSREKKESFPLTVTSAQKNPTAFYLCASSIGDSSGNTIYFGEGSWLTVV.

This clone was counted a single time. This chain uses TRBV7-2 with TRBJ1-4, with no clear D. The germline V and J ends were trimmed by 1 base and 7 bases, with 16 bases remaining between them. The length of the CDR3 is 16 residues. CDR1 is SGHTA and CDR2 is FQGNSA in the germline V gene. Here the CDR3 reads CASSLVSGRPTEKLFF. The CDR3 DNA follows: TGTGCCAGCAGCTTAGTTAGCGGACGCCCTACTGAAAAACTGTTTTTT.

The chain has TRBV27 and TRBJ2-1, with 7 bases aligning to TRBD2. V was pared by 8 bases and J by 12 bases, with 10 bases of the junction left unmatched. The CDR3 runs 12 residues. Per germline, CDR1 MNHEY and CDR2 SMNVEV (reference sequence). CDR3: CASGSWGRGQFF. CDR3 DNA sequence: TGTGCCAGCGGTTCCTGGGGGAGGGGGCAGTTCTTC.

CDR3 in amino acids: CSAETPARQFF. The CDR3 region has the DNA TGCAGTGCTGAAACCCCTGCGAGGCAGTTCTTC. The chain employs TRBV20-1 and TRBJ2-1; D gene uncertain. Trimming took off 5 bases at V and 12 bases at J, with 14 bases between the two ends. Germline loops: CDR1 DFQATT, CDR2 SNEGSKA (reference sequence). The CDR3 is 11 residues long.

This clone was counted only a few times. The chain has TRBV29-1 and TRBJ1-4; D gene unclear. The CDR3 is made up of 13 amino acids. The V and J ends lost 4 bases and 7 bases respectively, with 13 bases between them. Germline CDR1 reads SQVTM; CDR2 reads ANQGSEA. The CDR3 DNA reads as TGCAGCGTTGCTTTGAGGGTGGGTGAAAAACTGTTTTTT. Residues: CSVALRVGEKLFF. The full variable domain, rest sourced from reference TRBV29-1 and TRBJ1-4, is SAVISQKPSRDICQRGTSLTIQCQVDSQVTMMFWYRQQPGQSLTLIATANQGSEATYESGFVIDKFPISRPNLTFSTLTVSNMSPEDSSIYLCSVALRVGEKLFFGSGTQLSVL.

V usage is TRBV11-2 and J usage is TRBJ2-7, with TRBD2 as a possible D gene (6 bases). The CDR3 consists of 16 residues. Germline values: CDR1 SGHAT, CDR2 FQNNGV. The V and J ends lost 0 bases and 0 bases respectively, with 12 bases between them. The DNA for the CDR3 is TGTGCCAGCAGCTTAGATCGGACTATCTACTCCTACGAGCAGTACTTC. Its translation: CASSLDRTIYSYEQYF.

This clone was observed a single time. The genes are TRBV10-2 and TRBJ1-1; a possible D gene is TRBD1 (5 bases). V lost 6 bases to trimming and J lost 4 bases, with 12 bases between them. CDR3 length: 13 residues. Germline V gene lookup returns CDR1 WSHSY and CDR2 SAAADI. The CDR3 coding sequence is TGCGCCAGCAGGACGGGCGGGGGCACTGAAGCTTTCTTT. Translated: CASRTGGGTEAFF.

V is TRBV7-2 and J is TRBJ2-2; 7 nucleotides match TRBD2. The CDR3 totals 15 residues. Trimming took 3 bases from V and 1 from J; bases not matched to a gene: 2. Looked up from germline, CDR1 is SGHTA and CDR2 is FQGNSA. CDR3 in DNA: TGTGCCAGCAGCTTGCGGGGGTGGAACACCGGGGAGCTGTTTTTT. Its protein product is CASSLRGWNTGELFF.

V usage is TRBV6-1 and J usage is TRBJ2-7; 10 bases agree with TRBD2. The length of the CDR3 is 11 residues. Germline-derived CDR1 and CDR2 are MNHNS and SASEGT. J lost 12 bases, V lost 6 bases, and 5 bases had no gene match. The CDR3: CASRETSGRYF. For the CDR3, the DNA is TGTGCCAGCAGAGAGACTAGCGGGCGGTACTTC.

This clone has a handful of counts. This chain connects TRBV5-8 to TRBJ1-1, with 7 bases lining up with TRBD1. The CDR3 is 13 amino acids. CDR1 and CDR2 from the germline V gene are SGHTS and YDEGEE. With V trimmed by 4 bases and J by 3 bases, 3 bases remained unmatched. The CDR3 sequence: CASSGDSYTEAFF. CDR3 in DNA: TGTGCCAGCAGCGGGGACAGCTACACTGAAGCTTTCTTT.

The rearrangement uses TRBV14 and TRBJ1-1, with a tentative D call TRBD1 (5 bases). CDR1 is SGHDN and CDR2 is FVKESK in the germline V gene. Deletions cut 3 bases from V and 3 bases from J, with 11 bases between. The CDR3 sequence is 14 residues long. CDR3 nucleotide sequence: TGTGCCAGCAGCCACAGGGAAGGGGACACTGAAGCTTTCTTT. Translation gives CASSHREGDTEAFF.

The V call is TRBV10-3, the J call TRBJ1-6; TRBD1 matches at 11 bases. The CDR3 extends over 17 amino acids. Trimming removed 6 bases from V and 7 bases from J; junction bases left unmatched: 11. In germline, CDR1 is ENHRY, CDR2 SYGVKD. For the CDR3, the DNA is TGTGCCATCAGCGATACCAAGGGGACAGGGGGGAATTCACCCCTCCACTTT. Translating it yields CAISDTKGTGGNSPLHF.